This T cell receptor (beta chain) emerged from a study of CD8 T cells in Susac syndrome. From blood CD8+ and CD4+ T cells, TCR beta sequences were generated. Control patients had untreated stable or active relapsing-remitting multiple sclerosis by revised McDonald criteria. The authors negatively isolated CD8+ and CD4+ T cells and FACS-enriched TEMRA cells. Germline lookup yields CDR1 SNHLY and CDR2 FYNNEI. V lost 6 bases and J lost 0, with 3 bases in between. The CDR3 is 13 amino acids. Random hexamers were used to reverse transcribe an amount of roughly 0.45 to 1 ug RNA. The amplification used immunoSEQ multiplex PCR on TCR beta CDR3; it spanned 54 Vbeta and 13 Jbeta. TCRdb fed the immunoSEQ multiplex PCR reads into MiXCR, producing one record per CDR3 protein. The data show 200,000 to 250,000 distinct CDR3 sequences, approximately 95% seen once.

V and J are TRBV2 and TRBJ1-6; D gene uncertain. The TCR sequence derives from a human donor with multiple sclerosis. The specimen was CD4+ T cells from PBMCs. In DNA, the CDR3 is TGTGCCAGCAGGGGCTCCTATAATTCACCCCTCCACTTT. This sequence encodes CASRGSYNSPLHF.